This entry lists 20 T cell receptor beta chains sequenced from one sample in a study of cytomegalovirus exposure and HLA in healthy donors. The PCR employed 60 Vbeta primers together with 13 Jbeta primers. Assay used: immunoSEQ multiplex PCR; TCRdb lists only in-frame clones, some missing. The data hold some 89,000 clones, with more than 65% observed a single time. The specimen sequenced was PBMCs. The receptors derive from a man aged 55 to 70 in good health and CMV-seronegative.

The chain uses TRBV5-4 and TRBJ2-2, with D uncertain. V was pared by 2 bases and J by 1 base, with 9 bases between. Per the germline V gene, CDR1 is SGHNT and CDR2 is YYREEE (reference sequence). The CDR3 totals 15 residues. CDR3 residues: CASSLRQKNTGELFF. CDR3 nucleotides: TGTGCCAGCAGCTTACGCCAGAAGAACACCGGGGAGCTGTTTTTT.

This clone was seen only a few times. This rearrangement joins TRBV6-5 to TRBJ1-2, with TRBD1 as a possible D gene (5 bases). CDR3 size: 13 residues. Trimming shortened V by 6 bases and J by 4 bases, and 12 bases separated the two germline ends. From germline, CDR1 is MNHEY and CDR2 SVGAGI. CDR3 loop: CASRTPQGYGYTF. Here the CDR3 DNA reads TGTGCCAGCAGGACTCCCCAGGGCTATGGCTACACCTTC.

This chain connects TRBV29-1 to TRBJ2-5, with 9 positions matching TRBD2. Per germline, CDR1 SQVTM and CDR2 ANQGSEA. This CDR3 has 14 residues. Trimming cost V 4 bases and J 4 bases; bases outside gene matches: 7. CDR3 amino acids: CSVAGGGARETQYF. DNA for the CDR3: TGCAGCGTTGCGGGCGGGGGGGCCAGAGAGACCCAGTACTTC.

The CDR3 sequence: CASSPLSPLSGNEKLFF. The CDR3 bases are TGTGCCAGCTCTCCTCTTTCGCCCCTCTCGGGTAATGAAAAACTGTTTTTT. V is TRBV18 and J is TRBJ1-4; D is unclear. V was pared by 6 bases and J by 4 bases, with 21 bases between. The germline V gene encodes CDR1 KGHSH and CDR2 LQKENI. This CDR3 is 17 amino acids long.

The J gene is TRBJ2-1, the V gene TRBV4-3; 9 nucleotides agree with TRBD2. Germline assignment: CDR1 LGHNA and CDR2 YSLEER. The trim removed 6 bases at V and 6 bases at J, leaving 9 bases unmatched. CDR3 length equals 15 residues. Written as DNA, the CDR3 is TGCGCCAGCAGGGCGTCGGGCGGGGGGGCCAATGAGCAGTTCTTC. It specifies CASRASGGGANEQFF.

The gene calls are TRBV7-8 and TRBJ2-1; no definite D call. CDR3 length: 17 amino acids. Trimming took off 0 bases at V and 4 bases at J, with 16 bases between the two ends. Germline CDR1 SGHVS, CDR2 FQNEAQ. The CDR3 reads CASSLAYGPLPYNEQFF. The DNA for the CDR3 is TGTGCCAGCAGCTTAGCGTACGGTCCTTTACCTTACAATGAGCAGTTCTTC. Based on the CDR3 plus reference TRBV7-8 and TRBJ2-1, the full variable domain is GAGVSQSPRYKVAKRGQDVALRCDPISGHVSLFWYQQALGQGPEFLTYFQNEAQLDKSGLPSDRFFAERPEGSVSTLKIQRTQQEDSAVYLCASSLAYGPLPYNEQFFGPGTRLTVL.

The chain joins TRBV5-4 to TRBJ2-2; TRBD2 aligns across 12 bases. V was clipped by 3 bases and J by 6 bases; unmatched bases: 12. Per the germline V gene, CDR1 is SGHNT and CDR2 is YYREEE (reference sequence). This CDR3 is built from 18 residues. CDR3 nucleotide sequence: TGTGCCAGCAGCTCTCTAGCGGGAGGGCCCTCCTCCCCCGGGGAGCTGTTTTTT. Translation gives CASSSLAGGPSSPGELFF. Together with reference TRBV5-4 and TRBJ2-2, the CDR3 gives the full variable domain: ETGVTQSPTHLIKTRGQQVTLRCSSQSGHNTVSWYQQALGQGPQFIFQYYREEENGRGNFPPRFSGLQFPNYSSELNVNALELDDSALYLCASSSLAGGPSSPGELFFGEGSRLTVL.

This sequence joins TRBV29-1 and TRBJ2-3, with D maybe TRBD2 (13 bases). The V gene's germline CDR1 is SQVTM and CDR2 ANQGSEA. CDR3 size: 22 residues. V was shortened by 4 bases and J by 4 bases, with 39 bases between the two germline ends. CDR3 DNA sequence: TGCAGCGTTGGCGGGACAGGGGGCGCCCGGACTAGCGGGAGAGTAAGGCCAGATACGCAGTATTTT. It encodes CSVGGTGGARTSGRVRPDTQYF.

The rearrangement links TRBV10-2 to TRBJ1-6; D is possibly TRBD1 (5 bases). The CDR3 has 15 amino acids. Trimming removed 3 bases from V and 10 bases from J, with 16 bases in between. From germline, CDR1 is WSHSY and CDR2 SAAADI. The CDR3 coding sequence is TGCGCCAGCAGTGATGGAACGGGACGGGGGTCACCCCTCCACTTT. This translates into CASSDGTGRGSPLHF.

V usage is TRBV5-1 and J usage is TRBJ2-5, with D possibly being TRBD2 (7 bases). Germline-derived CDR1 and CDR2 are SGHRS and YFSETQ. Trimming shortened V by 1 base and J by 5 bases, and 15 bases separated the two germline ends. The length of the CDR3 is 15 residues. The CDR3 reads CASSLRRGQMETQYF. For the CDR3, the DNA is TGCGCCAGCAGCTTGAGGCGGGGGCAGATGGAGACCCAGTACTTC. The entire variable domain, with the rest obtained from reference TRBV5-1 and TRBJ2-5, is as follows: KAGVTQTPRYLIKTRGQQVTLSCSPISGHRSVSWYQQTPGQGLQFLFEYFSETQRNKGNFPGRFSGRQFSNSRSEMNVSTLELGDSALYLCASSLRRGQMETQYFGPGTRLLVL.

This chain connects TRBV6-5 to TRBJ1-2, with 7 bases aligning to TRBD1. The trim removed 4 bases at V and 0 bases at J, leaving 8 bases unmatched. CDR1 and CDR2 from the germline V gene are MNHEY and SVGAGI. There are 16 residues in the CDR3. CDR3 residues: CASSWSGTASNYGYTF. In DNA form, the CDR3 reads TGTGCCAGCAGTTGGTCCGGGACAGCTTCTAACTATGGCTACACCTTC.

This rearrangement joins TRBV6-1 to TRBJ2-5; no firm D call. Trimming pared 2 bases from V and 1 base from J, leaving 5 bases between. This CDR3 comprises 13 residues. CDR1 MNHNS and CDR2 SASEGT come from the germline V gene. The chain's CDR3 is CASSEQVQETQYF. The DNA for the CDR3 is TGTGCCAGCAGTGAACAGGTCCAAGAGACCCAGTACTTC.

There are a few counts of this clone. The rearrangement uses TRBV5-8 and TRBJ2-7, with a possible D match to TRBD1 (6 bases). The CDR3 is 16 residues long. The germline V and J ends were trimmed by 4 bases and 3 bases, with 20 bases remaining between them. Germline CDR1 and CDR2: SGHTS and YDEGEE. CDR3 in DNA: TGTGCCAGCAGCCCGTTACAGGGATATACGGTCTACGAGCAGTACTTC. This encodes CASSPLQGYTVYEQYF.

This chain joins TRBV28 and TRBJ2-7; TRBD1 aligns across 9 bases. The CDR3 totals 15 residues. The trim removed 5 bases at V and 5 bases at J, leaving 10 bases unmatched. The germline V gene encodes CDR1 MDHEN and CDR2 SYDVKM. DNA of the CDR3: TGTGCCAGCAGTCCGTCACACAGGGGGCAACACGAGCAGTACTTC. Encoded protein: CASSPSHRGQHEQYF.

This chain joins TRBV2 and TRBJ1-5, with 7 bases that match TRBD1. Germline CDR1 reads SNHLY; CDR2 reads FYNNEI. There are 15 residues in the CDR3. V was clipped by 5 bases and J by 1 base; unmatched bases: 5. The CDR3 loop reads CASSLVDRSNQPQHF. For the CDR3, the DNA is TGTGCCAGCAGTTTGGTGGACAGGAGCAATCAGCCCCAGCATTTT.

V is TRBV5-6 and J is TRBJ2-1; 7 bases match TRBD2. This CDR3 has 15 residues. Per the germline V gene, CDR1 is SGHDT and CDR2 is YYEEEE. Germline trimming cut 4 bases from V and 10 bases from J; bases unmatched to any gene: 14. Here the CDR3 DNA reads TGTGCCAGCAGCCGCGGGGGAGTCCGGCGGGGGGAGCAGTTCTTC. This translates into CASSRGGVRRGEQFF.

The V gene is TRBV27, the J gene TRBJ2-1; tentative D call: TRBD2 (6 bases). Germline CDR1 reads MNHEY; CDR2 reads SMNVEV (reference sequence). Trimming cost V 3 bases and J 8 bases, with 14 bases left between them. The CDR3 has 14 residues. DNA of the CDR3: TGTGCCAGCAGTTTCTTCGGCGGGGTTTATGAGCAGTTCTTC. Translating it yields CASSFFGGVYEQFF.

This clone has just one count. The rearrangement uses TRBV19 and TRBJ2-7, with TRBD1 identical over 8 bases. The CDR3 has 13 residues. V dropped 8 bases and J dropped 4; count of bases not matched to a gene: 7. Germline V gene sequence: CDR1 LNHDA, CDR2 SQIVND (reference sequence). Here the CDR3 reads CASGGQGGYEQYF. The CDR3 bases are TGTGCCAGTGGCGGACAGGGTGGTTACGAGCAGTACTTC.

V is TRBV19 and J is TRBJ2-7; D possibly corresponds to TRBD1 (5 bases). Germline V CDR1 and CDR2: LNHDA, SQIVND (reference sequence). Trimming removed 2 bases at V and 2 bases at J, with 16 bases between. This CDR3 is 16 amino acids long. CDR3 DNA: TGTGCCAGTAGTATATCCGGACAAAAAGGGCCCTACGAGCAGTACTTC. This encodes CASSISGQKGPYEQYF.

The CDR3 sequence is CASSLASISTDTQYF. The CDR3 DNA reads TGTGCCAGCAGCTTAGCTAGTATTTCCACAGATACGCAGTATTTT. This rearrangement joins TRBV7-6 to TRBJ2-3; D remains ambiguous. The germline gives CDR1 SGHVS, CDR2 FNYEAQ. The V end was cut by 0 bases, the J end by 2 bases, with 9 bases between. The CDR3 covers 15 residues.